This TCR beta chain stems from a study of multiple sclerosis patients with progressive multifocal leukoencephalopathy. In the case of this clone: Its cognate antigen is unknown.

Study-wide findings and caveats: Whether JC virus or general immunocompromise explains the findings remained unclear. Most PML patients had lower entropy, suggesting less diverse TRB repertoires.

This was a survey-level run. Assay: immunoSEQ multiplex PCR; the TCRdb copy retains only in-frame clones and omits some. The sample includes roughly 32,000 clones, roughly 87% of them seen just once. Trimming cost V 0 bases and J 10 bases, with 16 bases left between them. This CDR3 has 15 residues. The germline V gene has CDR1 LGHNA and CDR2 YSLEER. As to time point: time of PML onset. The T3 samples were drawn when PML began. This sequence joins TRBV4-3 and TRBJ2-1, with D tentatively TRBD1 (6 bases). The clonotype originates from a woman aged 40 to 49 with progressive multifocal leukoencephalopathy. This material consisted of PBMCs, taken from a patient treated with natalizumab. The CDR3 sequence is CASSQDPGLRGEQFF. Here the CDR3 DNA reads TGCGCCAGCAGCCAAGATCCCGGCCTTAGGGGGGAGCAGTTCTTC.